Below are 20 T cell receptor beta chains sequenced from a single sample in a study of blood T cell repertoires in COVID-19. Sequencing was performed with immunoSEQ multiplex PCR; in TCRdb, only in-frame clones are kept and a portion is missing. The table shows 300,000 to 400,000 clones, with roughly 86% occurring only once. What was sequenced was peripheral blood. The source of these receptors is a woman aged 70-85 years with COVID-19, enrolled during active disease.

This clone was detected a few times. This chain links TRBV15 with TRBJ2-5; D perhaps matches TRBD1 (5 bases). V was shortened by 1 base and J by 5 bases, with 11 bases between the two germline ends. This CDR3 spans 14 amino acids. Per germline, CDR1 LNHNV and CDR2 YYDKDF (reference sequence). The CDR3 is CATSRGGAFETQYF. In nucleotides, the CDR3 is TGTGCCACCAGCAGAGGGGGCGCCTTTGAGACCCAGTACTTC. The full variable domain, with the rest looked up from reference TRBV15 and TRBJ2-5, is DAMVIQNPRYQVTQFGKPVTLSCSQTLNHNVMYWYQQKSSQAPKLLFHYYDKDFNNEADTPDNFQSRRPNTSFCFLDIRSPGLGDTAMYLCATSRGGAFETQYFGPGTRLLVL.

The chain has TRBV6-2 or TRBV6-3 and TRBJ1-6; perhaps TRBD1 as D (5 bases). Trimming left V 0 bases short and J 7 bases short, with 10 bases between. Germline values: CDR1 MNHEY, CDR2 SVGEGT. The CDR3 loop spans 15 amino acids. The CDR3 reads CASSYSPGNNSPLHF. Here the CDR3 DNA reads TGTGCCAGCAGTTACTCGCCAGGGAACAATTCACCCCTCCACTTT.

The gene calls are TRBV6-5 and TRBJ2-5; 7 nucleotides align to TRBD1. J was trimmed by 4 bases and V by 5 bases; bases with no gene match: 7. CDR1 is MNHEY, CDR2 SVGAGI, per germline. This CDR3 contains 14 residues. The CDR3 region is CASSRTGVRETQYF. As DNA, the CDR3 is TGTGCCAGCAGTCGAACAGGGGTACGAGAGACCCAGTACTTC.

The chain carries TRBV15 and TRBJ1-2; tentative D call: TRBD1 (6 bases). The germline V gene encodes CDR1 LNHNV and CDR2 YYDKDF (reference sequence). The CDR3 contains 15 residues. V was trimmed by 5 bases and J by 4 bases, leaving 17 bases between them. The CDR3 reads CATSPPAGASYGYTF. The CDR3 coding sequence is TGTGCCACCAGCCCTCCTGCGGGGGCAAGCTATGGCTACACCTTC.

DNA of the CDR3: TGTGCCAGTAGTATCCGAGGGGAGGGCAATCAGCCCCAGCATTTT. It translates to CASSIRGEGNQPQHF. The V and J genes are TRBV19 and TRBJ1-5, with D perhaps matching TRBD1 (5 bases). CDR3 length equals 15 residues. The germline gives CDR1 LNHDA, CDR2 SQIVND (reference sequence). V lost 3 bases, J lost 2 bases, and 11 bases lay in between.

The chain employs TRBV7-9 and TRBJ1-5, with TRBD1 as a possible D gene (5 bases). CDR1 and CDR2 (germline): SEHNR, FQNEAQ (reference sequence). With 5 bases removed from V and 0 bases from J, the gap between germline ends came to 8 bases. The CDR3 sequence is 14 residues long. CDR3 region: CASSRQNSNQPQHF. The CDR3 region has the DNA TGTGCCAGCAGCCGACAGAATAGCAATCAGCCCCAGCATTTT.

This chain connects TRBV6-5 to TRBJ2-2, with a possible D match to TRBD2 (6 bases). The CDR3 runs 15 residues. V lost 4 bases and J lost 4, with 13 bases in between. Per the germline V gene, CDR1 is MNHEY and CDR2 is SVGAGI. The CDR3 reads CASSFRDSSTGELFF. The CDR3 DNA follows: TGTGCCAGCAGTTTCCGGGACTCCTCCACCGGGGAGCTGTTTTTT.

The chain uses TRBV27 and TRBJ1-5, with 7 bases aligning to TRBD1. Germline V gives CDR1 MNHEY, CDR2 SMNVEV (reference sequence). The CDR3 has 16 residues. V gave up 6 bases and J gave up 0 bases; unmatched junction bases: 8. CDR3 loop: CASRDAGQNSNQPQHF. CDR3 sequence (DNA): TGTGCCAGCAGAGACGCGGGACAGAATAGCAATCAGCCCCAGCATTTT.

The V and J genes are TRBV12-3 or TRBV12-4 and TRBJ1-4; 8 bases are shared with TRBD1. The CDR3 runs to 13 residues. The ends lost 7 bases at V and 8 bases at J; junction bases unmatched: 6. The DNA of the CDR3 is TGTGCCAGCACCCGAACAGGGGGGGAAAAACTGTTTTTT. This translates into CASTRTGGEKLFF.

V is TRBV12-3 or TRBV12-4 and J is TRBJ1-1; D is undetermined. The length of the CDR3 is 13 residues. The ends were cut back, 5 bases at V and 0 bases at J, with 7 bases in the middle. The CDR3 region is CASSRSLNTEAFF. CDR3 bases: TGTGCCAGCAGTCGTTCCTTGAACACTGAAGCTTTCTTT.

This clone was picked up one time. The CDR3 region is CASSLGDREGANVLTF. CDR3 DNA: TGCGCCAGCAGCTTGGGAGACAGGGAAGGGGCCAACGTCCTGACTTTC. The rearrangement links TRBV5-1 to TRBJ2-6; 7 bases line up with TRBD1. J lost 4 bases, V lost 0 bases, and 4 bases had no gene match. This CDR3 contains 16 residues. Germline CDR1 is SGHRS and CDR2 is YFSETQ.

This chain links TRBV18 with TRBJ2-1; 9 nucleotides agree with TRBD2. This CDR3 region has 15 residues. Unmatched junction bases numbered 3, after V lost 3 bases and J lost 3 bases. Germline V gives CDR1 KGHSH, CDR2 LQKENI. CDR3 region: CASSPEAGGYNEQFF. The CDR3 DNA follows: TGTGCCAGCTCACCGGAAGCGGGGGGCTACAATGAGCAGTTCTTC.

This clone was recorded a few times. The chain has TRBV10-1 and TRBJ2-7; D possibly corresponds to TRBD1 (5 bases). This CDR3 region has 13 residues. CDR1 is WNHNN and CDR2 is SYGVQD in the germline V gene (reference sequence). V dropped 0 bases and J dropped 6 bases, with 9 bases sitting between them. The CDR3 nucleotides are TGCGCCAGCAGTGAGTCGACCAGGGTCGAGCAGTACTTC. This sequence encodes CASSESTRVEQYF.

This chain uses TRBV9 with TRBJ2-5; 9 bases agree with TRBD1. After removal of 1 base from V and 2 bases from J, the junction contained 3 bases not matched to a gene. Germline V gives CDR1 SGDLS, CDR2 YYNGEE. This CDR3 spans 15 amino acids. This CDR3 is CASSVWTGAQETQYF. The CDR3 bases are TGTGCCAGCAGCGTATGGACAGGGGCGCAAGAGACCCAGTACTTC.

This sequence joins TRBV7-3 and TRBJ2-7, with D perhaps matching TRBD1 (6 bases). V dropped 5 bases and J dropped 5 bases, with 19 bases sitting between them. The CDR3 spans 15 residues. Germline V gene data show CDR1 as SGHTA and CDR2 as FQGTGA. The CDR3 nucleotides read TGTGCCAGCAGCACTACCCCCGGGACATGGGACGAGCAGTACTTC. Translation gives CASSTTPGTWDEQYF.

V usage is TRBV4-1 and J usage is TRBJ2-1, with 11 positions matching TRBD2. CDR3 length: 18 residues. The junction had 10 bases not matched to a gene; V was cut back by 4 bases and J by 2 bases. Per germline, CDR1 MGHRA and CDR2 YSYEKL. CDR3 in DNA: TGCGCCAGCAGCCTAAGAGGTGAGACTAGCGGGGCCTACAATGAGCAGTTCTTC. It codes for CASSLRGETSGAYNEQFF.

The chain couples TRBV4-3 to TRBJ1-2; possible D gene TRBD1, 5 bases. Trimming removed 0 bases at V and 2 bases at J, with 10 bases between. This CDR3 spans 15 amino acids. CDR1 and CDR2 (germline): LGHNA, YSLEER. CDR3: CASSQDWRGNYGYTF. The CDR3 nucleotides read TGCGCCAGCAGCCAAGATTGGAGGGGAAACTATGGCTACACCTTC.

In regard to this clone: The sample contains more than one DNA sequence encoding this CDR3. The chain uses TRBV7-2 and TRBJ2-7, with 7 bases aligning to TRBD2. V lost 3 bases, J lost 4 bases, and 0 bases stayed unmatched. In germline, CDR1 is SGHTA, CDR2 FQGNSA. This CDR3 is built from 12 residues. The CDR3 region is CASSFSGYEQYF. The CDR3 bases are TGTGCCAGCAGCTTTAGCGGGTACGAGCAGTACTTC.

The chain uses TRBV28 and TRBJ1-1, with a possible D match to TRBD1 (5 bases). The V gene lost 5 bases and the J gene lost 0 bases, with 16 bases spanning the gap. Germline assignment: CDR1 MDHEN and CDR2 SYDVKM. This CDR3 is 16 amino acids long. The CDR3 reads CASSGTVLSMNTEAFF. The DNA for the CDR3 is TGTGCCAGCAGTGGGACTGTCTTGTCCATGAACACTGAAGCTTTCTTT.

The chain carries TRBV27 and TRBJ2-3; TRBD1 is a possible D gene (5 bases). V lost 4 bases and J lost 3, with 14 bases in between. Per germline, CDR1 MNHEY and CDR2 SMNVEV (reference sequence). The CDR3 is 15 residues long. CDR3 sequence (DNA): TGTGCCAGCAGTTCACCCCAGTCAGGGACAGATACGCAGTATTTT. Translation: CASSSPQSGTDTQYF.